Detailed here is one T cell receptor beta chain. The target antigen is unknown. The ViraFEST assay expanded antigen-specific CD4+ T cells with viral peptide pools before sequencing. Researchers isolated CD4+ T cells once 9 to 11 days of culture had elapsed. Recipients of the vaccine had no prior SARS-CoV-2 infection and negative nucleocapsid antibodies. Cultures received IL-2 medium that replaced half the medium on days 3 and 7. The data are from a study of vaccination effects on CD4 cells after COVID-19. Across the whole study: Participants were vaccinated with two doses of either the BNT162b2 or mRNA-1273 vaccine.

Libraries were prepared by immunoSEQ multiplex PCR; TCRdb keeps only in-frame clonotypes and omits some of them. The table shows 35,000 to 50,000 clones, with roughly 70% occurring only once. Study-level results: Few convalescent patients and no early post-infection timepoints were included in the study.

This TCR was sampled from a human donor who received a COVID-19 vaccine. Source: CD4+ T cells from PBMCs cultured with HCoV-OC43 spike peptides, taken before COVID-19 vaccination. Subset here: HCoV-OC43 spike overlapping peptide pool stimulation.

CDR3 loop: CASSYTTGINYGYTF. In DNA, the CDR3 is TGTGCCAGCAGTTACACCACAGGGATTAACTATGGCTACACCTTC. The chain uses TRBV6-5 and TRBJ1-2; TRBD1 might be the D (6 bases). This CDR3 region has 15 residues. The V gene lost 2 bases and the J gene lost 1 base, with 11 bases spanning the gap. Germline lookup yields CDR1 MNHEY and CDR2 SVGAGI.